Each of the 21 T cell receptor beta chains below was sequenced from the same sample in a study of T cell repertoires in cytomegalovirus infection. Each CDR3 protein gets one entry after TCRdb re-called the reads with MiXCR. The table shows about 490,000 distinct CDR3 sequences, with 16% occurring only once. The specimen was CD8+ T cells from PBMCs. The receptors were sampled from a human donor in good health (CMV status not recorded). Some clones in this sample may be carry-over from other donors' samples.

The chain employs TRBV29-1 and TRBJ2-1; 12 bases are a match to TRBD2. V lost 3 bases to trimming and J lost 7 bases; unmatched junction nucleotides: 1. This CDR3 comprises 13 residues. The germline gives CDR1 SQVTM, CDR2 ANQGSEA. The chain's CDR3 is CSVDTSGRNEQFF. The CDR3 bases are TGCAGCGTTGATACTAGCGGGAGGAATGAGCAGTTCTTC.

On this clonotype itself: A clone one base away is much larger, so this may be a read error. V is TRBV27 and J is TRBJ1-5; D may be TRBD1 (6 bases). Trimming stripped 5 bases from V and 7 bases from J, with 21 bases between. Germline V CDR1 and CDR2: MNHEY, SMNVEV (reference sequence). CDR3 length equals 16 residues. The CDR3 spells CASSKSGQIIRQPQHF. Written as DNA, the CDR3 is TGTGCCAGCAGTAAAAGCGGACAGATAATCAGGCAGCCCCAGCATTTT.

At least ten counts were recorded for this clonotype. The rearrangement links TRBV20-1 to TRBJ2-7; 11 bases line up with TRBD2. This CDR3 contains 15 residues. The germline gives CDR1 DFQATT, CDR2 SNEGSKA (reference sequence). Trimming cost V 6 bases and J 4 bases; bases outside gene matches: 11. As DNA, the CDR3 is TGCAGTGCGGGACCGACTAGCGGGAATCGGTACGAGCAGTACTTC. This gives the protein CSAGPTSGNRYEQYF.

About this clonotype: This clone may be a read error of a much larger clone one base away. The V and J genes are TRBV7-9 and TRBJ2-7; no definite D call. From germline, CDR1 is SEHNR and CDR2 FQNEAQ (reference sequence). Between the trimmed V and J ends, which lost 2 bases and 7 bases, there was a span of 9 bases. This CDR3 is built from 12 residues. As DNA, the CDR3 is TGTGCCAGCAGCTTAACCTGGGAAGAGCAGTACTTC. Its protein product is CASSLTWEEQYF.

This clonotype was counted ten times or more. This rearrangement joins TRBV7-9 to TRBJ2-2; D remains unclear. The ends were cut back, 1 base at V and 1 base at J, with 7 bases in the middle. The CDR3 is 15 residues long. The V gene's germline CDR1 is SEHNR and CDR2 FQNEAQ (reference sequence). CDR3 region: CASSLGSQNTGELFF. DNA for the CDR3: TGTGCCAGCAGCTTAGGTTCGCAGAACACCGGGGAGCTGTTTTTT.

This clonotype was counted many times. The chain carries TRBV7-8 and TRBJ2-5; unclear D gene. The CDR3 contains 16 residues. The germline CDR1 and CDR2 sequences are SGHVS and FQNEAQ. V shed 0 bases and J shed 5 bases, with 16 bases lying between them. This CDR3 is CASSLALGHVRETQYF. The CDR3 DNA sequence: TGTGCCAGCAGCTTAGCGCTAGGGCACGTGAGGGAGACCCAGTACTTC.

This clonotype showed up just a few times. This CDR3 reads CALGLAGGPGRKYF. CDR3 DNA sequence: TGTGCCTTGGGACTAGCGGGAGGGCCGGGTCGTAAGTACTTC. The chain is built from TRBV30 and TRBJ2-7; 16 nucleotides line up with TRBD2. The trim removed 7 bases at V and 11 bases at J, leaving 11 bases unmatched. The CDR3 spans 14 residues. CDR1 is GTSNPN, CDR2 SVGIG, per germline (reference sequence).

This clonotype was seen repeatedly, ten times or more. This chain uses TRBV12-3 or TRBV12-4 with TRBJ2-2; possibly TRBD1 for D (5 bases). The CDR3 is made up of 16 amino acids. V lost 6 bases, J lost 3 bases, and 17 bases lay in between. CDR3 sequence reads: CASRISSQGDTGELFF. CDR3 nucleotides: TGTGCCAGCAGGATCTCCTCGCAGGGCGACACCGGGGAGCTGTTTTTT.

This clonotype has a count of ten or more. This chain uses TRBV4-1 with TRBJ2-5; D unclear. The germline gives CDR1 MGHRA, CDR2 YSYEKL. This CDR3 is built from 15 residues. The V and J ends lost 4 bases and 2 bases respectively, with 14 bases between them. In DNA form, the CDR3 reads TGCGCCAGCAGCCCCGCGGCCCGGAGTCAAGAGACCCAGTACTTC. Translating it yields CASSPAARSQETQYF.

The table lists this clonotype with a few counts. The rearrangement joins TRBV30 to TRBJ2-7; 8 bases map to TRBD2. The CDR3 length is 12 residues. V trimming: 8 bases; J trimming: 4 bases; junction bases outside the gene matches: 7. Germline-derived CDR1 and CDR2 are GTSNPN and SVGIG (reference sequence). The CDR3 DNA sequence: TGTGCCCTCTCTAGCGGGTCGTACGAGCAGTACTTC. It codes for CALSSGSYEQYF. The full variable domain, its missing parts supplied by reference TRBV30 and TRBJ2-7, is SQTIHQWPATLVQPVGSPLSLECTVEGTSNPNLYWYRQAAGRGLQLLFYSVGIGQISSEVPQNLSASRPQDRQFILSSKKLLLSDSGFYLCALSSGSYEQYFGPGTRLTVT.

This clonotype has ten or more counts. The gene calls are TRBV11-2 and TRBJ2-3; D is ambiguous. Germline CDR1 and CDR2: SGHAT and FQNNGV. V dropped 0 bases and J dropped 5 bases, with 3 bases sitting between them. This CDR3 is built from 12 residues. The CDR3 loop reads CASSLEEDTQYF. CDR3 coding DNA: TGTGCCAGCAGCTTAGAGGAAGATACGCAGTATTTT.

This chain connects TRBV15 to TRBJ2-1; a weak D match, TRBD2 (5 bases). This CDR3 has 13 residues. The V gene lost 5 bases and the J gene lost 6 bases, with 11 bases spanning the gap. Looked up from germline, CDR1 is LNHNV and CDR2 is YYDKDF (reference sequence). The chain's CDR3 is CATSGGGINEQFF. Written as DNA, the CDR3 is TGTGCCACCAGCGGAGGAGGCATCAATGAGCAGTTCTTC.

This chain uses TRBV4-2 with TRBJ1-2, with 9 bases aligning to TRBD1. CDR1 LGHNA and CDR2 YNFKEQ come from the germline V gene. The CDR3 extends over 15 amino acids. V gave up 2 bases and J gave up 8 bases; unmatched junction bases: 9. CDR3 sequence: CASSQRRDRELGYTF. The CDR3, as DNA: TGTGCCAGCAGCCAAAGGAGGGACAGGGAATTAGGCTACACCTTC.

The table lists this clonotype with many counts. This chain connects TRBV6-1 to TRBJ2-7; unclear D gene. Germline assignment: CDR1 MNHNS and CDR2 SASEGT. V lost 6 bases and J 1 base, leaving 16 bases between the germline ends. This CDR3 has 15 residues. CDR3 nucleotide sequence: TGTGCCAGCAGGGGCATTGCGTATTTTTCCTACGAGCAGTACTTC. It encodes CASRGIAYFSYEQYF.

This clonotype has just a few counts. This chain uses TRBV14 with TRBJ2-5, with D possibly being TRBD2 (6 bases). Germline CDR1 reads SGHDN; CDR2 reads FVKESK. There are 16 residues in the CDR3. V gave up 0 bases and J gave up 5 bases, with 16 bases separating them. This chain's CDR3 is CASSQETRGFTETQYF. The CDR3 DNA follows: TGTGCCAGCAGCCAAGAGACGCGGGGTTTTACTGAGACCCAGTACTTC.

For this clonotype: Since a much larger clone is just one base distant, this may be a read error. The chain carries TRBV6-5 and TRBJ2-3; the D is unclear. CDR1 is MNHEY, CDR2 SVGAGI, per germline. CDR3 length: 15 residues. Trimming left V 4 bases short and J 4 bases short, with 15 bases between. CDR3 sequence (DNA): TGTGCCAGCAGTTCCACGTCCGTGATCGCAGATACGCAGTATTTT. Amino acid sequence: CASSSTSVIADTQYF.

This clonotype was recorded at least ten times. The chain recombines TRBV19 with TRBJ2-7; D uncertain. The length of the CDR3 is 11 residues. Trimming took off 5 bases at V and 4 bases at J, with 6 bases between the two ends. CDR1 and CDR2 from the germline V gene are LNHDA and SQIVND (reference sequence). For the CDR3, the DNA is TGTGCCAGTAGTGCAGCATACGAGCAGTACTTC. Protein: CASSAAYEQYF.

This clonotype occurred a few times. The chain carries TRBV27 and TRBJ2-2; 8 positions match TRBD2. The CDR3 contains 16 residues. Germline CDR1 is MNHEY and CDR2 is SMNVEV (reference sequence). The V gene end was trimmed by 2 bases and the J gene end by 6 bases; junction bases not matched to a gene: 8. In nucleotides, the CDR3 is TGTGCCAGCAGTTTAGGGTTAGCGGGGTCCTCCGGGGAGCTGTTTTTT. Translated, it gives CASSLGLAGSSGELFF.

This clonotype was seen ten or more times. This chain joins TRBV7-8 and TRBJ1-5, with 10 bases lining up with TRBD1. Trimming removed 5 bases from V and 6 bases from J; junction bases left unmatched: 7. The CDR3 has 15 residues. CDR1 is SGHVS, CDR2 FQNEAQ, per germline. The CDR3 spells CASSPDRGRVQPQHF. CDR3 nucleotide sequence: TGTGCCAGCAGCCCTGACAGGGGGCGCGTTCAGCCCCAGCATTTT. Full variable domain (rest looked up from reference TRBV7-8 and TRBJ1-5): GAGVSQSPRYKVAKRGQDVALRCDPISGHVSLFWYQQALGQGPEFLTYFQNEAQLDKSGLPSDRFFAERPEGSVSTLKIQRTQQEDSAVYLCASSPDRGRVQPQHFGDGTRLSIL.

This clonotype was found a few times. The chain employs TRBV4-1 and TRBJ1-2, with D perhaps matching TRBD1 (5 bases). The CDR3 runs 15 residues. Between the trimmed V and J ends, which lost 0 bases and 9 bases, there was a span of 17 bases. Germline V gene lookup returns CDR1 MGHRA and CDR2 YSYEKL. CDR3 DNA sequence: TGCGCCAGCAGCCAAGACCATACGGACACTCACCGCTACACCTTC. It yields the protein CASSQDHTDTHRYTF.

This sequence joins TRBV9 and TRBJ2-7, with 8 bases matching TRBD2. The CDR3 is made up of 12 amino acids. Germline values: CDR1 SGDLS, CDR2 YYNGEE. V lost 4 bases to trimming and J lost 6 bases; unmatched junction nucleotides: 3. The chain's CDR3 is CASSPGTSEQYF. CDR3 nucleotides: TGTGCCAGCAGCCCGGGGACTAGCGAGCAGTACTTC.